This record covers a single T cell receptor (beta chain). Its antigen is as yet unknown. These data come from a study of T cell repertoires in cytomegalovirus infection. Study background: Public TCR beta signatures were indicative of both CMV infection and a matching HLA type. Whole-study findings and limits: HLA-C-restricted CMV-specific TCR beta clonotypes prevailed in the ex vivo response. Summed frequency of public TCR beta families distinguished CMV carriers with the relevant HLA.

MiXCR was run by TCRdb on the reads, yielding one entry per CDR3 protein. Seen here are roughly 180,000 distinct CDR3 sequences, 15% to 20% observed once, and the top ten hold almost 25%. V lost 3 bases and J lost 2; bases outside the gene matches: 3. There are 14 residues in the CDR3. CDR1 and CDR2 from the germline V gene are ENHRY and SYGVKD. The clonotype was recovered from a human donor in good health (CMV status not recorded). Some clones in this sample may be carry-over from other donors' samples. The material sequenced was CD8+ T cells from PBMCs. V usage is TRBV10-3 and J usage is TRBJ1-2, with TRBD1 matching over 7 bases. The CDR3, as DNA: TGTGCCATCAGTGATTCGGACAGGAACTATGGCTACACCTTC. Encoded protein: CAISDSDRNYGYTF.